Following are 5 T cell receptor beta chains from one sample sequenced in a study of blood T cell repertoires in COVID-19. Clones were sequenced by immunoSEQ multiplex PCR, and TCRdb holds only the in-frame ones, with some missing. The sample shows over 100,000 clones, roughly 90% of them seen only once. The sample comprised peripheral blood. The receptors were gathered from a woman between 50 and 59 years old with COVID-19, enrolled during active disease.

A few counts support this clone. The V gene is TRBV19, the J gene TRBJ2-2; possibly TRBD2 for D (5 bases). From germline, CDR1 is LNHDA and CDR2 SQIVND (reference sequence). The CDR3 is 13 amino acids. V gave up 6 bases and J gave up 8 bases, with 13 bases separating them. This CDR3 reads CASSARTVGELFF. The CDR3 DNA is TGTGCCAGTAGCGCCCGGACTGTAGGGGAGCTGTTTTTT. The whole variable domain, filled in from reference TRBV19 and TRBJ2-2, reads DGGITQSPKYLFRKEGQNVTLSCEQNLNHDAMYWYRQDPGQGLRLIYYSQIVNDFQKGDIAEGYSVSREKKESFPLTVTSAQKNPTAFYLCASSARTVGELFFGEGSRLTVL.

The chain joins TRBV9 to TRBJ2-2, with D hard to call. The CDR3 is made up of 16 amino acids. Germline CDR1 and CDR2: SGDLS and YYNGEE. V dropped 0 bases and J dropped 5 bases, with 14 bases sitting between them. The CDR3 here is CASSVDRASLTGELFF. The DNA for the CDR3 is TGTGCCAGCAGCGTAGACCGAGCGTCTCTGACCGGGGAGCTGTTTTTT.

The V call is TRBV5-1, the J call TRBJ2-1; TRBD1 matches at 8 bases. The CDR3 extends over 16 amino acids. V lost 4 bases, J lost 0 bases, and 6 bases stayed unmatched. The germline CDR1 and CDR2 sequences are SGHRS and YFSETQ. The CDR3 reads CASSGTGGASYNEQFF. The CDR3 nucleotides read TGCGCCAGCAGCGGGACAGGCGGGGCCTCCTACAATGAGCAGTTCTTC.

The CDR3 sequence is CASSRRPSGEETQYF. Written as DNA, the CDR3 is TGCGCCAGCAGCCGCCGACCTAGCGGGGAAGAGACCCAGTACTTC. The chain couples TRBV4-3 to TRBJ2-5; 9 positions match TRBD2. Trimming at V came to 4 bases and at J to 3 bases, leaving 6 bases not matched to a gene. CDR3 size: 15 residues. Germline V gene lookup returns CDR1 LGHNA and CDR2 YSLEER.

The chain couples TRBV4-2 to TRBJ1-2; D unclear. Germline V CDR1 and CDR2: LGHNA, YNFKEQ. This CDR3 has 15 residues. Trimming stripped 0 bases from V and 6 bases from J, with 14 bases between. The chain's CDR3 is CASSQEVRKKDGYTF. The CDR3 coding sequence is TGTGCCAGCAGCCAAGAGGTCAGGAAAAAAGATGGCTACACCTTC.